This T cell receptor beta chain was obtained from a study of spatial heterogeneity in lung cancer. Study overall: Averaged across combinations, each unique TCR and UMI pairing appeared more than ten times in raw reads, which were uncorrected. Overall study results and limits: When ubiquitous and regional expanded TCRs were counted, their numbers tracked ubiquitous and regional nonsynonymous mutations, respectively. Expanded intratumoral alpha and beta TCR counts tracked tumor mutation counts.

Germline CDR1 reads ENHRY; CDR2 reads SYGVKD. CDR3 length: 16 residues. The V segment lost 4 bases and the J segment 1 base; nucleotides outside the gene matches: 6. With regard to this clonotype: Its specificity is not known.

The presence of a unique molecular identifier marked each TCR cDNA molecule. Each CDR3 protein is one row after TCRdb ran MiXCR on the 5' RACE reads. Among 3,000 to 4,000 distinct CDR3 sequences listed, about 30% were seen once. Indicated time point: sample taken at primary tumor resection. This receptor was taken from a male donor with early-stage non-small cell lung cancer. The specimen was lung tumor tissue, collected at surgery. The chain employs TRBV10-3 and TRBJ2-3, with 9 bases fitting TRBD2. DNA for the CDR3: TGTGCCATCAGTGCTTCCTCTAGCGGGGGCACAGATACGCAGTATTTT. Protein: CAISASSSGGTDTQYF.